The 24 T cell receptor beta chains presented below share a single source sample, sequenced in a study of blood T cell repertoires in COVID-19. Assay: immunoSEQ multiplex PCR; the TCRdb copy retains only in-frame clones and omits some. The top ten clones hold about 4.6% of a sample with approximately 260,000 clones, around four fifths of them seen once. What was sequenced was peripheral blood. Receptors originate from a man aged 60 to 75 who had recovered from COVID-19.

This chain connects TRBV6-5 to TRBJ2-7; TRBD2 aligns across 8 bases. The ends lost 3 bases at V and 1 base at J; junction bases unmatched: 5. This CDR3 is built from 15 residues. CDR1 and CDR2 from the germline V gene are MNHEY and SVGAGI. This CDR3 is CASSYQTSVSYEQYF. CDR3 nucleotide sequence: TGTGCCAGCAGTTATCAGACTAGCGTTTCCTACGAGCAGTACTTC.

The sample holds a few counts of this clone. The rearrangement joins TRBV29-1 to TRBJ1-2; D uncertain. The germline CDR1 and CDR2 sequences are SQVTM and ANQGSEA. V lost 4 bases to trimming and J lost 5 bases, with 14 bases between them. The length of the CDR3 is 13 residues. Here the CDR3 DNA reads TGCAGCGTTGCGATGTCGGGAATTTATGGCTACACCTTC. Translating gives CSVAMSGIYGYTF.

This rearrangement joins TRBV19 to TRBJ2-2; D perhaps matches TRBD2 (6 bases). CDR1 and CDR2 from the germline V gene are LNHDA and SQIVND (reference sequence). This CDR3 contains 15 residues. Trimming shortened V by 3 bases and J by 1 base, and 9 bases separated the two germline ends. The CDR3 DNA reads TGTGCCAGTAGTATGGTTAGCGGGAACACCGGGGAGCTGTTTTTT. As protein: CASSMVSGNTGELFF.

The DNA of the CDR3 is TGCAGTGCCACCCCGGGAGAGACCCAGTACTTC. Amino acids: CSATPGETQYF. V is TRBV20-1 and J is TRBJ2-5; D is uncertain. CDR3 length equals 11 residues. Germline CDR1 DFQATT, CDR2 SNEGSKA (reference sequence). Trimming stripped 6 bases from V and 4 bases from J, with 9 bases between.

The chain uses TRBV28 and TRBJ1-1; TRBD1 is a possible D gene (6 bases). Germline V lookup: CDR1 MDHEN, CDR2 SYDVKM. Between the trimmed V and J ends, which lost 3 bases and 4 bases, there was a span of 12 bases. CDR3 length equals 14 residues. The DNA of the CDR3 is TGTGCCAGCAGTTTTTGGCAGGGGAGCACTGAAGCTTTCTTT. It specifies CASSFWQGSTEAFF.

CDR3 sequence (DNA): TGTGCCAGCAGCAGGGACACCCCGAAAGATACGCAGTATTTT. Residues: CASSRDTPKDTQYF. The genes are TRBV11-1 and TRBJ2-3, with TRBD1 as a possible D gene (6 bases). Between the trimmed V and J ends, which lost 5 bases and 5 bases, there was a span of 14 bases. The CDR3 covers 14 residues. Germline CDR1 and CDR2: SGHAT and FQDESV (reference sequence).

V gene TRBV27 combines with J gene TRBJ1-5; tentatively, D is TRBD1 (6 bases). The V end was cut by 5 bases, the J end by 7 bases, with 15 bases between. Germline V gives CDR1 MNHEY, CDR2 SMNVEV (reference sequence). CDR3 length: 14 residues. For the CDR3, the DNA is TGTGCCAGCAGTATAATCAGGGGTGGCCAGCCCCAGCATTTT. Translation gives CASSIIRGGQPQHF.

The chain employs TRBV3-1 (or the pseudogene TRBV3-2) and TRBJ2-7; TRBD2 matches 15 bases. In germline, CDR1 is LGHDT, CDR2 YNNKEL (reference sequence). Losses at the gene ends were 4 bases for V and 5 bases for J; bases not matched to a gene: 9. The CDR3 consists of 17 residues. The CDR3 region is CASSLKPGLAGGNEQYF. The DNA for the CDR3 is TGTGCCAGCAGCCTAAAACCGGGACTAGCGGGAGGCAACGAGCAGTACTTC.

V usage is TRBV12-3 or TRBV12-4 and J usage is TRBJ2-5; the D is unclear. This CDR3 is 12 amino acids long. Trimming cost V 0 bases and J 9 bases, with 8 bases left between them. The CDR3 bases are TGTGCCAGCAGTTTAGCTCTTTCGGCCCAGTACTTC. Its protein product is CASSLALSAQYF.

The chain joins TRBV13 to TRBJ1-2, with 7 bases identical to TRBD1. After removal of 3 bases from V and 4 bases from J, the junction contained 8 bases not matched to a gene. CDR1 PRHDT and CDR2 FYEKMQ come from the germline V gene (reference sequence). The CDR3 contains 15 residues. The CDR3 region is CASSFGGQASYGYTF. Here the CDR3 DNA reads TGTGCCAGCAGCTTTGGCGGACAGGCCTCCTATGGCTACACCTTC.

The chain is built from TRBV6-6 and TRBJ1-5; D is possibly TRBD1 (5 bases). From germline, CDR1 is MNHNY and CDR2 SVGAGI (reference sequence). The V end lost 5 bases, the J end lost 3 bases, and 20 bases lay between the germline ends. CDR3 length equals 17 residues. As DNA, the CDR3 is TGTGCCAGCAGTCCCCTCCGGGGGGGATCAATCAATCAGCCCCAGCATTTT. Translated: CASSPLRGGSINQPQHF.

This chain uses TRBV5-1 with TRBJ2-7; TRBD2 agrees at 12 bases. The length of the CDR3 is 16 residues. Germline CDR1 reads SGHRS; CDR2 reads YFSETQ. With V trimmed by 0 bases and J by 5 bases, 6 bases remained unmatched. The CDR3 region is CASSLAPSGRANEQYF. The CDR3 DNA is TGCGCCAGCAGCTTGGCACCTAGCGGGAGGGCCAACGAGCAGTACTTC.

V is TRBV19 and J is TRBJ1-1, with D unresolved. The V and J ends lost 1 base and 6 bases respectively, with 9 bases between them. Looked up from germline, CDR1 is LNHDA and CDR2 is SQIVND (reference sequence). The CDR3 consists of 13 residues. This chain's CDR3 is CASSIGLRSEAFF. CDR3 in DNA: TGTGCCAGTAGTATAGGGTTGCGGTCTGAAGCTTTCTTT.

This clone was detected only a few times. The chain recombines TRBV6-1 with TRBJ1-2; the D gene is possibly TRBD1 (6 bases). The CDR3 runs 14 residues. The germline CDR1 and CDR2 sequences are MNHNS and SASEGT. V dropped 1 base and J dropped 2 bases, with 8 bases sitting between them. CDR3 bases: TGTGCCAGCAGTGAAGTACAGGGAAACTATGGCTACACCTTC. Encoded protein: CASSEVQGNYGYTF.

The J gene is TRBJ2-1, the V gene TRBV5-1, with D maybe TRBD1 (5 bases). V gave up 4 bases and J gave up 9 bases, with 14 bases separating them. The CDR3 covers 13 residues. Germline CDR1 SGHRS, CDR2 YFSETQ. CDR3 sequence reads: CASSATVPGEQFF. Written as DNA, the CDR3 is TGCGCCAGCAGCGCGACAGTCCCGGGTGAGCAGTTCTTC.

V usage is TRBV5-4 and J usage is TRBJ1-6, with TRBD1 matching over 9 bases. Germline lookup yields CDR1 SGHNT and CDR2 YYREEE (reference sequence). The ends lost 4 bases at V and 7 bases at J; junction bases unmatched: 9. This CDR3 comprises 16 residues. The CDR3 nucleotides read TGTGCCAGCAGCCCAAGACAGGGGGGTTCGAATTCACCCCTCCACTTT. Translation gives CASSPRQGGSNSPLHF.

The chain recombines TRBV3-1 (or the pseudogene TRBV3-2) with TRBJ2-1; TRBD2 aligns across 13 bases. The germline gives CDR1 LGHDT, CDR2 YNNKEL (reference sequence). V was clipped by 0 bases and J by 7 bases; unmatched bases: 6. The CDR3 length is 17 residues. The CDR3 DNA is TGTGCCAGCAGCCAAGAACTAGCGGGGGGGCCGGAGAATGAGCAGTTCTTC. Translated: CASSQELAGGPENEQFF.

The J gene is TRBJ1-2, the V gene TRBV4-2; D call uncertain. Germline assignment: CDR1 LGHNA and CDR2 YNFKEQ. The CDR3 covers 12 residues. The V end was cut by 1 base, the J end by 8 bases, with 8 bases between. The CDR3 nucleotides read TGTGCCAGCAGCCAAGGAGGGATCGGCTACACCTTC. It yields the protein CASSQGGIGYTF.

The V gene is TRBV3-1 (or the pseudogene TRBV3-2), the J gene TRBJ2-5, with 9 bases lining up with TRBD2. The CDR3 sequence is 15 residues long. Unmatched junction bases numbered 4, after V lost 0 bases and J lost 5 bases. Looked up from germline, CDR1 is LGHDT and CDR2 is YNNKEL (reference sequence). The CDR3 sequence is CASSQDAGGQETQYF. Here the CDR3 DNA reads TGTGCCAGCAGCCAAGATGCGGGGGGGCAGGAGACCCAGTACTTC.

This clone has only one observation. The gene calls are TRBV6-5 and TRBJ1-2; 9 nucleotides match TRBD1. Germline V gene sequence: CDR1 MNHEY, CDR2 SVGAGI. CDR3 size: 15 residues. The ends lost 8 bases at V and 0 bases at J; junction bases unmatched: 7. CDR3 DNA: TGTGCCAGCCGGCGGACAGGGGATCCTAACTATGGCTACACCTTC. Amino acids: CASRRTGDPNYGYTF.

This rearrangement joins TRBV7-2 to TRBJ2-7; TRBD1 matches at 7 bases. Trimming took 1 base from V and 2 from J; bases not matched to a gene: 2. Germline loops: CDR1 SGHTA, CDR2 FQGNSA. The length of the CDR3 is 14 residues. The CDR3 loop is CASSLDRGAYEQYF. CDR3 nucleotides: TGTGCCAGCAGCTTAGACAGGGGCGCCTACGAGCAGTACTTC.

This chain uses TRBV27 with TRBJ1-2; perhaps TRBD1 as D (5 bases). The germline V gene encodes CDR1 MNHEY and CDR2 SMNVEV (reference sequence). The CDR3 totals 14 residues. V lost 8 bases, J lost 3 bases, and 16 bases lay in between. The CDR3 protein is CASGHPGEDYGYTF. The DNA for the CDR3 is TGTGCCAGCGGACACCCGGGGGAGGACTATGGCTACACCTTC.

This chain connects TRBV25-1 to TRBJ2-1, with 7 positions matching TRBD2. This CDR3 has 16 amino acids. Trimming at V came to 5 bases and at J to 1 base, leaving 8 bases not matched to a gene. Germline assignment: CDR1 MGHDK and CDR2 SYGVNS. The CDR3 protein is CASSKLPSGSYNEQFF. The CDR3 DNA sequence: TGTGCCAGCAGTAAGTTGCCTAGCGGTTCCTACAATGAGCAGTTCTTC.

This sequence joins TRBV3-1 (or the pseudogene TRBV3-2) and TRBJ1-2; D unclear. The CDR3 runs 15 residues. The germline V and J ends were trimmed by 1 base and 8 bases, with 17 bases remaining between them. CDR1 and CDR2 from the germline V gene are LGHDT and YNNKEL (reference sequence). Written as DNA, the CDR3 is TGTGCCAGCAGCCAAGGTCCGGCGGATCCGGGAGGCTACACCTTC. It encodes CASSQGPADPGGYTF.